This T cell receptor beta chain is from a study of cytomegalovirus exposure and HLA in healthy donors. About this clone itself: This sample also contains other DNA sequences that code for the same CDR3.

Germline loops: CDR1 SGHDT, CDR2 YYEEEE. CDR3 size: 17 residues. Trimming at V came to 6 bases and at J to 5 bases, leaving 17 bases not matched to a gene. A multiplex PCR was run with 60 Vbeta primers and 13 Jbeta primers. Repertoires were generated with immunoSEQ multiplex PCR, while TCRdb's copy carries only in-frame clones and drops some. The sample yields about 130,000 clones, about 73% seen once. This clonotype was sampled from a woman in her fifties or sixties in good health and CMV-seropositive. The sequencing sample was made of PBMCs. The chain employs TRBV5-6 and TRBJ1-2, with 9 nucleotides matching TRBD1. The CDR3 here is CASTMLGTGTGIYGYTF. Written as DNA, the CDR3 is TGTGCCAGCACCATGCTGGGGACCGGGACAGGGATATATGGCTACACCTTC.